Reported below is one T cell receptor beta chain. Its antigen specificity is not known. One base away there is no much larger clone; base qualities are not given. Using the deep immunoSEQ assay, TCR CDR3 regions were amplified from genomic DNA by multiplex PCR. For each cell subset, the extracted genomic DNA was distributed evenly across all wells of several immunoSEQ 96-well plates, and each plate served as one replicate. For sorted subsets, around 0.2 ug of genomic DNA, equivalent to some 30,000 T cell genomes, went into each replicate PCR. Purified libraries were measured with a Qubit 3.0 fluorometer, size-checked on a Bioanalyzer 2100, and measured again with the KAPA Library Quantification kit. Every immunoSEQ 96-well plate was sequenced on a dedicated single-read 150-cycle Illumina NextSeq 550 flow cell. The study's own analysis went as follows. Because the immunoSEQ output held only junctional sequences and lacked quality scores, the filtering could not match the filtering applied to full-length reads. Sequences were annotated with PyIR, a Python wrapper for IgBLAST v1.9, and V/J genes and CDR3 were assigned using IMGT germline references. Reads with weak V/J assignments (E-value above 1e-6), missing CDR3, stop codons, out-of-frame junctions, or ambiguous translated residues were removed. A V3J clonotype was defined by an identical inferred V gene, J gene, and CDR3 amino acid sequence. Percentage overlap between repertoires was computed as shared unique clonotypes divided by the size of the smaller repertoire. RTK rarefaction, the Chao1 estimator, and Recon v2.1 estimates of unobserved clonotypes were used to assess repertoire richness. For all TCRbeta clonotypes obtained by the gDNA method from four donors, generation probabilities were computed with OLGA. TCRdb's version of the immuneACCESS table is confined to in-frame rearrangements and falls short of the full clone set. An unresolved V gene accounts for under half of the shortfall where checked; the remainder is of unknown origin. The V and J calls and the clone size are those of that table, but D and trimming were determined from the DNA. The sample profile shows roughly 2.1 million clones; under 95% of them were found once. Of the sample, under 2% is held by the ten largest clones.

CD8 naive samples were CD45RO-negative cells positively selected for CCR7, giving a CD45RA+CCR7+ population that excluded TemRA cells. Donors were healthy HIV-negative adults with no recently reported acute infections or vaccinations. Every donor was a Caucasian adult living in Nashville, Tennessee, USA. Blood was collected by leukapheresis, and PBMCs were isolated by Ficoll-Histopaque density gradient centrifugation and then cryopreserved in liquid nitrogen vapor phase. Analytical flow cytometry was used to check the purity and quantity of each magnetically sorted T cell population. From each sorted fraction, genomic DNA was isolated and quantified by UV absorbance on a Nanodrop 2000c. V has 3 bases trimmed and J has 4 bases trimmed; junction bases matching no gene number 7. For CDR1 and CDR2, the germline V gene (reference sequence) lists SEHNR and FQNEAQ. The CDR3, cysteine through phenylalanine, is 15 amino acids long. Only the CDR3 portion is preserved as DNA: 45 bases, with reading frame beginning at the first base.

The sample comes from a study of shared clonotypes between healthy human individuals (dated by TCRdb to the early 2020s). Concerning the study at large: The cohort comprised two women and three men aged 18 to 49 years. To increase sequencing depth and limit assay-specific biases, TCR repertoire library preparation and sequencing were carried out by different laboratories using diverse techniques. Per donor, leukapheresis produced somewhere between about 0.9 and 9 billion PBMCs. To estimate repertoire size and how much clonotypes are shared between individuals, the study performed deep sequencing of blood TCR repertoires from roughly five healthy adults. For each donor, CD4 naive and CD4 memory were each run on three plates, CD8 naive on two plates, and CD8 memory on one plate.

General conclusions and limits of the study: Approximately 5% of naive CD4, 3% to 4% of naive CD8, around 2.3% of memory CD4, and approximately 0.4% of memory CD8 clonotypes were shared across several donors. Even with the large sequencing depth, rarefaction of the sorted-subset datasets indicated that sequencing was incomplete. Clonotypes shared by all four sorted-subset donors showed higher generation probabilities than non-shared clonotypes. Sampling was limited to blood, and TCR repertoires in tissue likely differ from TCR repertoires in blood. Estimated clonotype richness was generally larger for naive than for memory subsets. Based on pairwise subsampling, the degree of clonotype sharing among donors was expected to be affected by sequencing depth. Because the study included only a small number of donors, the genetic and exposure-history diversity represented was limited.

The receptor comes from a man aged 18 to 35 in good health. Some clones in this sample may be carry-over from other donors' samples. The rearrangement joined TRBV7-9 to TRBJ1-1; 8 bases in the middle match TRBD1. The specimen sequenced was naive CD8+ T cells from PBMCs. In the paper's terms, the cell subset or site label means: CD45RA+CCR7+. The nucleotides read TGTGCCAGCAGCTTCCCAGGGGGCGGCGGCACTGAAGCTTTCTTT. The encoded protein is CASSFPGGGGTEAFF. The reference TRBV7-9 and TRBJ1-1 proteins fill in what lies around the CDR3, so the full variable domain reads DTGVSQNPRHKITKRGQNVTFRCDPISEHNRLYWYRQTLGQGPEFLTYFQNEAQLEKSRLLSDRFSAERPKGSFSTLEIQRTEQGDSAMYLCASSFPGGGGTEAFFGQGTRLTVV.